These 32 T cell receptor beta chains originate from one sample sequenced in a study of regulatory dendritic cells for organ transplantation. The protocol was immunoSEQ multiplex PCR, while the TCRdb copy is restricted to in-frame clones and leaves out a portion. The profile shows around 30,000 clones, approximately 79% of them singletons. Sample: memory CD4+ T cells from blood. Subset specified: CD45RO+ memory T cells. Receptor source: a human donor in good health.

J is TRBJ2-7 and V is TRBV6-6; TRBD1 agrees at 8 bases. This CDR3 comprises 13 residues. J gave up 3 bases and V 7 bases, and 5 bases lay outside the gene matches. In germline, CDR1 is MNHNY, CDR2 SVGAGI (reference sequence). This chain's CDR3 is CASNPGQGYEQYF. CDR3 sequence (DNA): TGTGCCAGCAATCCCGGACAGGGCTACGAGCAGTACTTC.

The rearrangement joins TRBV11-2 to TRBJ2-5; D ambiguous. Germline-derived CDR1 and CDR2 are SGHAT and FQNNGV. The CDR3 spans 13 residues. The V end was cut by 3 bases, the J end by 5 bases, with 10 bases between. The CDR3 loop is CASSFDITETQYF. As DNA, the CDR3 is TGTGCCAGCAGCTTTGATATAACGGAGACCCAGTACTTC.

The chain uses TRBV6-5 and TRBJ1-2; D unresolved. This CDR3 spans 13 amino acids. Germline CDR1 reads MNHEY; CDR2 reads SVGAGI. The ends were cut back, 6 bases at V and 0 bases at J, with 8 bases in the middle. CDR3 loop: CASRLDTNYGYTF. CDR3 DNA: TGTGCCAGCAGATTAGATACTAACTATGGCTACACCTTC.

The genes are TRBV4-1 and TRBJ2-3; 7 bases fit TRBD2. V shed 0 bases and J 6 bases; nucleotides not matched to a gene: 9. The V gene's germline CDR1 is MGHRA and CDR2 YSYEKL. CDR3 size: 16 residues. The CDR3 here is CASSQDYSGVVDTQYF. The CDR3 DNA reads TGCGCCAGCAGCCAAGATTACAGCGGGGTCGTGGATACGCAGTATTTT.

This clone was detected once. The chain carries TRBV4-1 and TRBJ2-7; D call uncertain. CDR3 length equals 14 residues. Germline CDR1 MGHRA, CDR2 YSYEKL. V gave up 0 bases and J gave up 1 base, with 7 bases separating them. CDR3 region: CASSQDSVSYEQYF. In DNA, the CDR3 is TGCGCCAGCAGCCAAGATTCAGTTTCCTACGAGCAGTACTTC.

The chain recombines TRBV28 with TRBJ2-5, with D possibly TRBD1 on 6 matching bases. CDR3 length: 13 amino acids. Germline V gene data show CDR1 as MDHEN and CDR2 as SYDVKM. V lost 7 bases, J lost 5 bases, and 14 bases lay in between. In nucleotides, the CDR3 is TGTGCCAGCAAAAACAGGGAAGGGGAGACCCAGTACTTC. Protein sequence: CASKNREGETQYF.

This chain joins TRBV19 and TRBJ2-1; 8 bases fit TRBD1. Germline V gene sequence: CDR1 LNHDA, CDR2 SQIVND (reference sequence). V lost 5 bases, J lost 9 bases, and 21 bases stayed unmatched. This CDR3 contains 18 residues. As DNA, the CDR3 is TGTGCCAGTAGTGAGACGGACGCGACAGGGGAGGAGATGGGTGAGCAGTTCTTC. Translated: CASSETDATGEEMGEQFF.

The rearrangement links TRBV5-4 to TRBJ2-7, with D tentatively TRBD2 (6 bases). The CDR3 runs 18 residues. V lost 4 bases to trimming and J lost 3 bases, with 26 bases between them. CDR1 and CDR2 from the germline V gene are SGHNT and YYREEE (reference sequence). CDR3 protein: CASSTTPGGREPYYEQYF. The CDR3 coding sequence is TGTGCCAGCAGCACCACCCCCGGTGGCCGGGAGCCTTACTACGAGCAGTACTTC.

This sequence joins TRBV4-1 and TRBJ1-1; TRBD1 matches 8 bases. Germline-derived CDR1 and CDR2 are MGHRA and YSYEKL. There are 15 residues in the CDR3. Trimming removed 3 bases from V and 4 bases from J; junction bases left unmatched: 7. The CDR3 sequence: CASSQEQGGVTEAFF. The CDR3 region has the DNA TGCGCCAGCAGCCAGGAACAGGGGGGGGTCACTGAAGCTTTCTTT.

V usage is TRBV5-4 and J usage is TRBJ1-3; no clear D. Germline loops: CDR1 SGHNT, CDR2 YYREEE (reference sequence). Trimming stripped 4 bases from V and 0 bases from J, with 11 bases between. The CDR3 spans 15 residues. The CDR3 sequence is CASSLDSLSGNTIYF. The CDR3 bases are TGTGCCAGCAGCCTGGACTCTCTCTCTGGAAACACCATATATTTT.

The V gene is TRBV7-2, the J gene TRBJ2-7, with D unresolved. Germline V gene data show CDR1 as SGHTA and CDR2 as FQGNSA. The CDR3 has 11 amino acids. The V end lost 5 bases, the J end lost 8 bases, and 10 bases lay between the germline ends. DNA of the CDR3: TGTGCCAGCAGCCTTTCGCAAAAGCAGTACTTC. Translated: CASSLSQKQYF. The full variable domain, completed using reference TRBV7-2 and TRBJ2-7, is GAGVSQSPSNKVTEKGKDVELRCDPISGHTALYWYRQSLGQGLEFLIYFQGNSAPDKSGLPSDRFSAERTGGSVSTLTIQRTQQEDSAVYLCASSLSQKQYFGPGTRLTVT.

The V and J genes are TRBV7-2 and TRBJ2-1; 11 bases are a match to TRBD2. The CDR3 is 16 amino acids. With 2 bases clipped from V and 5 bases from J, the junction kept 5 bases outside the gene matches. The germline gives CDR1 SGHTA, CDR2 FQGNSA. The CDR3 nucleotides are TGTGCCAGCAGCTTAACCGGGACTAGCGGCCACAATGAGCAGTTCTTC. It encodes CASSLTGTSGHNEQFF.

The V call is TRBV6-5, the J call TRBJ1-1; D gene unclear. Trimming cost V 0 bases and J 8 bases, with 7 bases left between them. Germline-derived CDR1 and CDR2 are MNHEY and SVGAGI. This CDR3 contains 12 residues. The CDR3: CASSYSTGEAFF. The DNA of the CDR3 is TGTGCCAGCAGTTACTCGACGGGGGAAGCTTTCTTT.

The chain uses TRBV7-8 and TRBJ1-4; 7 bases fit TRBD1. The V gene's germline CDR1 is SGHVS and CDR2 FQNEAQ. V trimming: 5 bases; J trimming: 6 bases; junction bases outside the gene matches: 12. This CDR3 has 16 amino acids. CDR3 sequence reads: CASSVRSGTADEKLFF. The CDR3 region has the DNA TGTGCCAGCAGCGTTAGATCTGGGACAGCGGATGAAAAACTGTTTTTT.

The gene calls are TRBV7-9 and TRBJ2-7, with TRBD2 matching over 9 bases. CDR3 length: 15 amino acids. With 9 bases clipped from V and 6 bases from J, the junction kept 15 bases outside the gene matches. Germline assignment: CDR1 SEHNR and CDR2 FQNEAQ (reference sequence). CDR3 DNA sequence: TGTGCCAGTACCGACTCGGGGACTAGCTCTTTCGAGCAGTACTTC. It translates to CASTDSGTSSFEQYF.

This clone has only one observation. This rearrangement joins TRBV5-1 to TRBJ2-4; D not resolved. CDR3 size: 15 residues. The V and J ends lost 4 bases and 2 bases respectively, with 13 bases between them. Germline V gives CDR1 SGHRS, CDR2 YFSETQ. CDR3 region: CASSPPPATKNIQYF. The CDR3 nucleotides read TGCGCCAGCAGCCCACCCCCAGCGACCAAAAACATTCAGTACTTC.

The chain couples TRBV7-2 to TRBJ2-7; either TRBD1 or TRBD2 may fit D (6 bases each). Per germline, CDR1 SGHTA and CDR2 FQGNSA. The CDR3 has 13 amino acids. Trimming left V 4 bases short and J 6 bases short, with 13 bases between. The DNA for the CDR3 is TGTGCCAGCAGCTCAAAGGGGGGATCCGAGCAGTACTTC. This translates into CASSSKGGSEQYF.

The CDR3 reads CASSDTGSRTDTQYF. In DNA, the CDR3 is TGTGCCAGTAGCGACACCGGGAGTCGCACAGATACGCAGTATTTT. J is TRBJ2-3 and V is TRBV19; TRBD2 might be the D (6 bases). The V and J ends lost 6 bases and 1 base respectively, with 14 bases between them. The CDR3 runs 15 residues. From germline, CDR1 is LNHDA and CDR2 SQIVND (reference sequence).

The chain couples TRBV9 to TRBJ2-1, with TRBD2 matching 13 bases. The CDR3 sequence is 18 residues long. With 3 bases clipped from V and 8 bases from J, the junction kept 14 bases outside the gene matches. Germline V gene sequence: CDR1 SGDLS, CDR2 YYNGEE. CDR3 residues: CASSAKRAGTSGVHEQFF. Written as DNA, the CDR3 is TGTGCCAGCAGCGCGAAGCGGGCCGGGACTAGCGGGGTCCATGAGCAGTTCTTC.

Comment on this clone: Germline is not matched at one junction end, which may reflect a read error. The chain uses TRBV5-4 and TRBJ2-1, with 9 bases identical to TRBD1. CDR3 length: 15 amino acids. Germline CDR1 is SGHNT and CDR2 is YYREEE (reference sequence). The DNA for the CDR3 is TGTGCCAGCAGACGAACCGGGACAGGGTTAGGGGAGCATTTCTTC. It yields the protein CASRRTGTGLGEHFF. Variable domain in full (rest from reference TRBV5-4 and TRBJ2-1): ETGVTQSPTHLIKTRGQQVTLRCSSQSGHNTVSWYQQALGQGPQFIFQYYREEENGRGNFPPRFSGLQFPNYSSELNVNALELDDSALYLCASRRTGTGLGEHFFGPGTRLTVL.

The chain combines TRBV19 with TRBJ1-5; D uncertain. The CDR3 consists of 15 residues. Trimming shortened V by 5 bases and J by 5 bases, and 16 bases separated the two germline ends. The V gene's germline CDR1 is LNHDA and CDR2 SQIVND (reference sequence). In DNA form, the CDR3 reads TGTGCCAGTAGTGCGGGATCTGGAGTCCATCAGCCCCAGCATTTT. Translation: CASSAGSGVHQPQHF.

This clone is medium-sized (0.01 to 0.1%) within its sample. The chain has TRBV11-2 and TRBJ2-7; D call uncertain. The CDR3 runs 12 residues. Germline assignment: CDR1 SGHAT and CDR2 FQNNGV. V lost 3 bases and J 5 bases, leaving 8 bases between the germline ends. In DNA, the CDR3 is TGTGCCAGCAGCTTCGGGTTGGACGAGCAGTACTTC. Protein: CASSFGLDEQYF.

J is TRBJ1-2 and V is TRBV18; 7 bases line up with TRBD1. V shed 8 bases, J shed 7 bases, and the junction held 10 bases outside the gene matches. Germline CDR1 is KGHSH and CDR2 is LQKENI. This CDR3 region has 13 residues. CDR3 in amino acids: CASQGDFNVGYTF. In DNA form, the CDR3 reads TGTGCCAGCCAGGGGGACTTTAATGTTGGCTACACCTTC.

The CDR3 loop is CASRPTGYNEQFF. The CDR3 DNA sequence: TGTGCCAGTAGGCCGACAGGGTACAATGAGCAGTTCTTC. The chain recombines TRBV19 with TRBJ2-1; 7 nucleotides line up with TRBD1. Germline V gives CDR1 LNHDA, CDR2 SQIVND (reference sequence). The CDR3 consists of 13 residues. The trim removed 6 bases at V and 4 bases at J, leaving 3 bases unmatched.

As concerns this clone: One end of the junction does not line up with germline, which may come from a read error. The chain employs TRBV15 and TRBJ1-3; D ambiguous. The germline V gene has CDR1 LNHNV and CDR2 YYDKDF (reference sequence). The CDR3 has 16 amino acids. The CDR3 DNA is TGTGCCACCAGCCGAGAGATAGCGAGCTCTGGAAACACCATATATTTT. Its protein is CATSREIASSGNTIYF. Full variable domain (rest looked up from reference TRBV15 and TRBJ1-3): DAMVIQNPRYQVTQFGKPVTLSCSQTLNHNVMYWYQQKSSQAPKLLFHYYDKDFNNEADTPDNFQSRRPNTSFCFLDIRSPGLGDTAMYLCATSREIASSGNTIYFGEGSWLTVV.

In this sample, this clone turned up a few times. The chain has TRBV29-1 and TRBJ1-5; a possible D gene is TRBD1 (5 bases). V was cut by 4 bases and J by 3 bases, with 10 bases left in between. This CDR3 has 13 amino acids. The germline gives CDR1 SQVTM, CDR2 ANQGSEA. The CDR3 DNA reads TGCAGCGTTGCTGGGGGACCCAATCAGCCCCAGCATTTT. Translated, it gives CSVAGGPNQPQHF.

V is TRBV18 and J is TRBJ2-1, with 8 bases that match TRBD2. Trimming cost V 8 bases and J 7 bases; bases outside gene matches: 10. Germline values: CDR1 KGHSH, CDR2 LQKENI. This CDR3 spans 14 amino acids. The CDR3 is CASIPSLAGNEQFF. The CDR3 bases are TGTGCCAGCATTCCCTCGCTAGCGGGTAATGAGCAGTTCTTC.

This CDR3 reads CASSQELPGQGIGELFF. The DNA for the CDR3 is TGCGCCAGCAGCCAAGAACTACCGGGACAGGGAATTGGGGAGCTGTTTTTT. The gene calls are TRBV4-3 and TRBJ2-2; TRBD1 agrees at 9 bases. This CDR3 has 17 residues. The germline gives CDR1 LGHNA, CDR2 YSLEER. J lost 8 bases, V lost 0 bases, and 10 bases had no gene match.

The CDR3 sequence: CASSWEYSNQPQHF. For the CDR3, the DNA is TGTGCCAGCAGTTGGGAGTATAGCAATCAGCCCCAGCATTTT. The chain couples TRBV2 to TRBJ1-5, with unresolved D. Trimming took off 5 bases at V and 0 bases at J, with 8 bases between the two ends. The CDR3 spans 14 residues. The germline CDR1 and CDR2 sequences are SNHLY and FYNNEI.

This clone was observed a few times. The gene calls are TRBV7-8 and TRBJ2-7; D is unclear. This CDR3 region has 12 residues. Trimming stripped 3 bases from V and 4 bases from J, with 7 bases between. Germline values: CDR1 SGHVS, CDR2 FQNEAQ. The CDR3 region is CASSFMGYEQYF. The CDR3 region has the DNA TGTGCCAGCAGCTTCATGGGTTACGAGCAGTACTTC.

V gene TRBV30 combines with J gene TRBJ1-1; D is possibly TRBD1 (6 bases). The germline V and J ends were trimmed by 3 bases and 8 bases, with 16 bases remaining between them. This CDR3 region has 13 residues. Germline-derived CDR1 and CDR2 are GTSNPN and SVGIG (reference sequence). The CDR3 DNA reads TGTGCCTGGAGGCTAGACAGGAGTAACGAAGCTTTCTTT. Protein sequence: CAWRLDRSNEAFF.

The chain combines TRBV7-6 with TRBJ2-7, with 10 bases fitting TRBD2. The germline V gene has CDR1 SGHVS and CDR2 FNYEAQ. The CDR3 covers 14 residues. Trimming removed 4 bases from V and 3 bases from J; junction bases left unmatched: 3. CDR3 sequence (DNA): TGTGCCAGCAGCTGGGCTAGCGGGAGCTACGAGCAGTACTTC. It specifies CASSWASGSYEQYF.